This TCR beta chain appears in the sequencing data of a study of blood T cell repertoires in COVID-19. Germline-derived CDR1 and CDR2 are ENHRY and SYGVKD. The V end was cut by 2 bases, the J end by 12 bases, with 17 bases between. This CDR3 spans 13 amino acids. Method: immunoSEQ multiplex PCR; TCRdb's copy keeps in-frame clones and lacks some. This sample has almost 250,000 clones, with approximately 90% found just once. V is TRBV10-3 and J is TRBJ2-7, with D perhaps matching TRBD1 (6 bases). The sample taken for sequencing was PBMCs or T cells enriched from blood (not recorded which). The TCR was taken from a woman under 40 who had recovered from COVID-19. The CDR3 loop reads CAISEPTGFGGYF. Written as DNA, the CDR3 is TGTGCCATCAGTGAGCCTACAGGGTTCGGTGGGTACTTC.